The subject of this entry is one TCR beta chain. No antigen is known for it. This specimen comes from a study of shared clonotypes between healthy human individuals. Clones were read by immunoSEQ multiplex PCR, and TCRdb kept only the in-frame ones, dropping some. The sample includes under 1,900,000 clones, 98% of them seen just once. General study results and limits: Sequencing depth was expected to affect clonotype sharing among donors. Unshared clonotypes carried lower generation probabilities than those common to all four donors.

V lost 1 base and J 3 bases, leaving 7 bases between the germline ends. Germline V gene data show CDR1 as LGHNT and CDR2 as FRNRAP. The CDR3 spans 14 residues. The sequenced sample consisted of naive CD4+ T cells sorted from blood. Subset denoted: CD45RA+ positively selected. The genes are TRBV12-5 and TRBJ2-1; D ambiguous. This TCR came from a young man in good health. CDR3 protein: CASGLGLNYNEQFF. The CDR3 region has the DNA TGTGCTAGTGGTTTGGGGCTTAACTACAATGAGCAGTTCTTC.